The clone carrying this TCR beta chain occurred many times. The data belong to a study of T cells in Graves' hyperthyroidism and ophthalmopathy. From germline, CDR1 is LGHDT and CDR2 YNNKEL (reference sequence). The CDR3 sequence is 15 residues long. V was trimmed by 3 bases and J by 0 bases, leaving 9 bases between them. Amplified TCR beta CDR3 regions came from RNA transcripts. The HTBI primer set served for first-round RT-PCR of the TCR CDR3. MiXCR, run by TCRdb on the multiplex PCR reads, gives a single entry per CDR3 protein. There are some 760,000 distinct CDR3 sequences in the sample; 12% to 15% occur only once, and more than 8.5% lies in the top ten.

This chain joins TRBV3-1 and TRBJ1-5; the D gene is possibly TRBD1 (5 bases). This receptor was obtained from a young woman with Graves' hyperthyroidism. Sequencing was performed on blood. DNA for the CDR3: TGTGCCAGCAGCCAGGGGACCCTTAGCAATCAGCCCCAGCATTTT. Protein product: CASSQGTLSNQPQHF.